A selection of T cell receptor beta chains follows, all from one sample in a study of blood T cell repertoires in COVID-19. TCRdb keeps only in-frame clones here, not all; method: immunoSEQ multiplex PCR. The repertoire holds 180,000 or so clones, with more than 70% as singletons. The sample consisted of peripheral blood. Source of these receptors: a young man with active or convalescent COVID-19. Each CDR3 is given with its conserved first and last residue. D genes are given only for firm matches. Some rows have no size entry. The others give once, few or many, or a class for an expanded clone.

v_gene	j_gene	d_gene	abundance	CDR3nt	CDR3aa
TRBV7-9	TRBJ1-4	.	.	TGTGCCAGCAGCCTCTACCTGCGGCAAAATGAAAAACTGTTTTTT	CASSLYLRQNEKLFF
TRBV7-9	TRBJ2-1	TRBD2	.	TGTGCCAGCAGCTTGGGACTAGAACCCCCCAACAATGAGCAGTTCTTC	CASSLGLEPPNNEQFF
TRBV4-2	TRBJ2-1	TRBD1	.	TGTGCCAGCAGCCAGGTCGGGACAGACCTAGAGCAGTTCTTC	CASSQVGTDLEQFF
TRBV7-2	TRBJ2-3	.	.	TGTGCCAGCGGACTCTTAGGGTCTTACACAGATACGCAGTATTTT	CASGLLGSYTDTQYF
TRBV27	TRBJ1-1	TRBD1	.	TGTGCCAGCAGTTCCCCGGGACAGGGGAACACTGAAGCTTTCTTT	CASSSPGQGNTEAFF
TRBV10-3	TRBJ2-3	TRBD2	.	TGTGCCATCAGCCCTAGCGGGATCACAGATACGCAGTATTTT	CAISPSGITDTQYF
TRBV6-2/TRBV6-3	TRBJ1-1	TRBD1	.	TGTGCCAGCAGTTACGGGCAGGGGGAAGTTAGTGAAGCTTTCTTT	CASSYGQGEVSEAFF
TRBV7-6	TRBJ2-7	TRBD2	.	TGTGCCAGCAGCCAGGGACTACGCTACGAGCAGTACTTC	CASSQGLRYEQYF
TRBV6-2/TRBV6-3	TRBJ1-2	.	.	TGTGCCAGCAGTTACTCGAGTGAGGGCTACACCTTC	CASSYSSEGYTF
TRBV28	TRBJ2-5	.	few	TGTGCCAGCAGTTTCGATCAGGAGACCCAGTACTTC	CASSFDQETQYF
TRBV15	TRBJ1-1	TRBD1	.	TGTGCCACCAGCAGAGATTTGGACAGGGCAATAGCTGAAGCTTTCTTT	CATSRDLDRAIAEAFF
TRBV6-1	TRBJ2-3	.	few	TGTGCCAGCAGTGAGGTGGGGCCACCCACAGATACGCAGTATTTT	CASSEVGPPTDTQYF
TRBV7-9	TRBJ1-5	.	few	TGTGCCAGCAGCACGCGGGTGGACAGCAATCAGCCCCAGCATTTT	CASSTRVDSNQPQHF
TRBV6-5	TRBJ1-5	TRBD1	.	TGTGCCAGCAGCCCCGACAGGGGCAATCAGCCCCAGCATTTT	CASSPDRGNQPQHF
TRBV4-1	TRBJ2-1	TRBD2	.	TGCGCCAGCAGCCAAGATCGGCGGGAGTCTGTGCAGTTCTTC	CASSQDRRESVQFF
TRBV3-1/TRBV3-2	TRBJ1-1	TRBD1	.	TGTGCCAGCAGCCAAGAAAGGGGACAGGGGGGGACTGAAGCTTTCTTT	CASSQERGQGGTEAFF
TRBV7-8	TRBJ1-4	.	.	TGTGCCAGCAGCGCAGGGCCTTCAACTAATGAAAAACTGTTTTTT	CASSAGPSTNEKLFF
TRBV6-1	TRBJ1-4	.	.	TGTGCCAGCAGTGATAGAGGAGAAAAACTGTTTTTT	CASSDRGEKLFF
TRBV7-6	TRBJ2-2	.	.	TGTGCCAGCAGCAACCGGGACGCGGGAACCGGGGAGCTGTTTTTT	CASSNRDAGTGELFF
TRBV29-1	TRBJ1-2	.	few	TGCAGCGTTGAACGGGGATATGGCTACACCTTC	CSVERGYGYTF
TRBV4-3	TRBJ2-2	TRBD2	.	TGCGCCAGCAGCCAAGACGGACTAGCGGTCAATACCGGGGAGCTGTTTTTT	CASSQDGLAVNTGELFF
TRBV10-3	TRBJ1-1	.	.	TGTGCCATCACCGTTGCGGGGGGGACGAACACTGAAGCTTTCTTT	CAITVAGGTNTEAFF
TRBV7-6	TRBJ2-3	.	.	TGTGCCAGCAGCTTATCCGACTTTCGAGGCGGGTCTAGCACAGATACGCAGTATTTT	CASSLSDFRGGSSTDTQYF
TRBV25-1	TRBJ1-6	.	.	TGTGCCAGCAGTCAAATTTACTTCAATTCACCCCTCCACTTT	CASSQIYFNSPLHF
TRBV12-5	TRBJ1-5	.	once	TGTGCTAGTGGTTTGGGATTGGGCGATCAGCCCCAGCATTTT	CASGLGLGDQPQHF
TRBV27	TRBJ1-1	.	.	TGTGCCAGCACTCTGCGGGGTGGGAACACTGAAGCTTTCTTT	CASTLRGGNTEAFF
TRBV4-1	TRBJ1-1	TRBD1	.	TGCGCCAGCAGCCACCGGGACAGGGGCGCTGAAGCTTTCTTT	CASSHRDRGAEAFF
TRBV3-1/TRBV3-2	TRBJ1-4	.	few	TGTGCCAGCAGCCAAGACCCTCGGTGGAATGAAAAACTGTTTTTT	CASSQDPRWNEKLFF
TRBV30	TRBJ2-7	TRBD1	.	TGTGCCTGGAGTGGGACAGGGGAAGGTTACGAGCAGTACTTC	CAWSGTGEGYEQYF
TRBV24-1	TRBJ2-1	.	.	TGTGCCACCAGTGATTTATGGAGTTCCTACAATGAGCAGTTCTTC	CATSDLWSSYNEQFF
TRBV10-2	TRBJ2-5	TRBD2	.	TGCGCCAGCAGTGAGTCCGAGCGGGGGGGCCTGGAGACCCAGTACTTC	CASSESERGGLETQYF
TRBV6-1	TRBJ1-4	.	.	TGTGCCAGCAGTGAAATGGAGGAAAAACTGTTTTTT	CASSEMEEKLFF
TRBV18	TRBJ2-5	.	.	TGTGCCAGCTCACCGAGGCGAGAGACCCAGTACTTC	CASSPRRETQYF
TRBV4-2	TRBJ2-1	TRBD1	.	TGTGCCAGCAGCCAAGAAAAACAGGGGGTATACAATGAGCAGTTCTTC	CASSQEKQGVYNEQFF
TRBV7-9	TRBJ1-5	.	.	TGTGCCAGCAGCTTTTCGGTCGACAATCAGCCCCAGCATTTT	CASSFSVDNQPQHF
TRBV7-8	TRBJ2-2	TRBD1	once	TGTGCCAGCAGCTGGGACAGGGGGCAGGCCGGGGAGCTGTTTTTT	CASSWDRGQAGELFF
TRBV7-9	TRBJ2-2	.	.	TGTGCCAGCAGCTTAGGACAGGTCACCGGGGAGCTGTTTTTT	CASSLGQVTGELFF
TRBV5-6	TRBJ1-5	TRBD1	.	TGTGCCAGCAGCAGAGGGACAGGGGGCGGAAGATATAGCAATCAGCCCCAGCATTTT	CASSRGTGGGRYSNQPQHF
TRBV7-2	TRBJ2-7	TRBD2	.	TGTGCCAGCAGCCCTGCCCCCAGAGACCAGCGGGAGGGCCGGTCCGAGCAGTACTTC	CASSPAPRDQREGRSEQYF
TRBV4-2	TRBJ1-6	.	once	TGTGCCAGCAGCCCTAGCTGGGGGGGCCATAATTCACCCCTCCACTTT	CASSPSWGGHNSPLHF
TRBV5-6	TRBJ2-1	.	.	TGTGCCAGCAGCCCCGGGACTGGGGTAGGCGATGAGCAGTTCTTC	CASSPGTGVGDEQFF
TRBV5-1	TRBJ1-3	TRBD1	.	TGCGCCAGCAGCTTGGAAGCAGGGGGAATGTATGGAAACACCATATATTTT	CASSLEAGGMYGNTIYF
TRBV19	TRBJ2-3	TRBD2	.	TGTGCCAGTAGTACCCCTATAGCGGGGGGGTCAGATACGCAGTATTTT	CASSTPIAGGSDTQYF
TRBV3-1/TRBV3-2	TRBJ2-5	TRBD2	.	TGTGCCAGCAGCCAAGGCTGGGGGAGAGCGGGGGGTCCCCGGGAGACCCAGTACTTC	CASSQGWGRAGGPRETQYF
TRBV11-2	TRBJ1-6	.	.	TGTGCCAGCAGCTTAGGTAGGGGCTGGAATAATTCACCCCTCCACTTT	CASSLGRGWNNSPLHF
TRBV9	TRBJ2-3	TRBD2	few	TGTGCCAGCAGCCGAACTCTAGCGGGGTTGGGGGATACGCAGTATTTT	CASSRTLAGLGDTQYF
TRBV27	TRBJ1-4	TRBD1	.	TGTGCCAGCAGTCCAGACAGGGGTAATGAAAAACTGTTTTTT	CASSPDRGNEKLFF
TRBV15	TRBJ2-7	.	.	TGTGCCACCAGCAGAGAATCAGGCCGAACCTACGAGCAGTACTTC	CATSRESGRTYEQYF
TRBV7-9	TRBJ2-7	TRBD2	.	TGTGCCAGCAGCCCTTTGGCGGGAGGTGCCTACGAGCAGTACTTC	CASSPLAGGAYEQYF
TRBV10-3	TRBJ1-2	.	.	TGTGCCATCAGTGAGTCGACACAAGTACCTTATGGCTACACCTTC	CAISESTQVPYGYTF
TRBV5-1	TRBJ1-1	.	.	TGCGCCAGCAGCCCCGGGAGGGGATTAGAGGCTTTCTTT	CASSPGRGLEAFF
TRBV2	TRBJ2-1	TRBD1	once	TGTGCCAGCTGCCCGGGACAGGGGTCATTTGAGCAGTTCTTC	CASCPGQGSFEQFF
TRBV5-1	TRBJ2-5	.	.	TGCGCCAGCAGCTTTAATAGTCAAGAGACCCAGTACTTC	CASSFNSQETQYF
TRBV19	TRBJ1-2	.	.	TGTGCCAGTAAGTTACGGAGCGGCGCTAACTATGGCTACACCTTC	CASKLRSGANYGYTF
TRBV5-1	TRBJ2-7	TRBD2	.	TGCGCCAGCAGTTTTTCTAGCGGGGGGGCCTATGAGCAGTACTTC	CASSFSSGGAYEQYF
TRBV5-5	TRBJ2-7	.	.	TGTGCCAGCAGCTTGTTGGGGGGAGACGAGCAGTACTTC	CASSLLGGDEQYF
TRBV4-1	TRBJ2-1	.	.	TGCGCCAGCAGTCACAGGTCCTACAATGAGCAGTTCTTC	CASSHRSYNEQFF
TRBV20-1	TRBJ2-2	.	.	TGCAGTGCTAGTACAGGGACCGGGGAGCTGTTTTTT	CSASTGTGELFF
TRBV24-1	TRBJ2-1	.	.	TGTGCCACCAGTGATTCCCCCGGTTTCGGGAAATACAATGAGCAGTTCTTC	CATSDSPGFGKYNEQFF
TRBV7-8	TRBJ1-6	.	.	TGTGCCAGCAGCCCCTGGGGGGGGGCCCCTAGCTCACCCCTCCACTTT	CASSPWGGAPSSPLHF